This TCR beta chain was sequenced in a study of blood T cells in healthy people across ages. Regarding the study as a whole: Any conclusive comparison of naive versus antigen-experienced cells was prevented by using unsorted PBMCs. Estimated diversity, derived from one million T cells, was regarded as an underestimate.

Alongside a J-beta primer mix, a sample-barcoded 5' primer served in a second PCR lasting roughly 6 to 11 cycles. Using its own MiXCR run on the 5' RACE reads, TCRdb lists one record per CDR3 protein. The sample has around 820,000 distinct CDR3 sequences; roughly 25% are singletons. Germline V gene lookup returns CDR1 SGHTA and CDR2 FQGNSA. CDR3 size: 14 residues. V was shortened by 5 bases and J by 4 bases, with 13 bases between the two germline ends. This clonotype has a handful of counts. Its target is not known. These records were also assigned to another study, of T cells of mothers and their children. From that second work: RNA extracted was entirely used for cDNA synthesis, roughly 1.6 ug per 15 ul. Thymic selection molds TCR recombination output in much the same way for related pairs as for unrelated pairs.

This clonotype was sampled from a boy aged 5-17 years in good health. The sequenced material came from blood. V is TRBV7-2 and J is TRBJ2-3; D remains unclear. The CDR3 region has the DNA TGTGCCAGCAGCCCCTTGGGTCCGGCAGATACGCAGTATTTT. Translation: CASSPLGPADTQYF.